The source of this T cell receptor (beta chain) is a study of T cell clonality in common variable immunodeficiency (dated by TCRdb to the mid-2010s). Study-level results and caveats: Healthy controls shared more TCRbeta clones with each other than CVID subjects shared among themselves (p < 0.0001). According to the authors, figuring out what caused the increased clonality in CVID would require sequencing the repertoires of T cell subpopulations. TCRbeta clonality was higher in CVID subjects than in healthy controls (t-test p = 0.018), and the increase was most characteristic of about a third of subjects. Although equal DNA input was used, an average of about 81,820 unique sequences per sample was obtained for controls, compared with about 31,547 for CVID samples. Correlations of repertoire features with clinical complications were constrained by heterogeneity among patients within the CVID cohort. CVID TCRbeta sequences were reported to have fewer deletions and N-nucleotide insertions and to lack highly modified clones with 13 or more V deletions.

Diagnosis of CVID followed standard criteria, namely serum IgG, IgA and/or IgM below the normal range together with specific antibody deficiency. A total of roughly 46 subjects (15 female and 30 or so male; age range roughly 9 to 70 years, mean age roughly 38) were included in the CVID group. Most of the CVID patients and most of the healthy controls were of Caucasian heritage. At the time of study participation, every CVID subject had been on replacement immunoglobulin therapy for one year or longer. No CVID subject was ill or taking immunomodulatory or immunosuppressive medication when blood was collected. Heparinized peripheral whole blood samples of roughly 5 to 8.5 ml were obtained from each donor. Genomic DNA from adults with common variable immune deficiency (CVID) and from healthy adult controls was used for sequencing of TCRbeta CDR3 repertoires. Diluted blood was subjected to density centrifugation over Hypaque 1077 or Ficoll-Paque for isolation of peripheral blood mononuclear cells. Genomic DNA was extracted from unsorted mononuclear cells by Qiagen column purification or by a centrifugation-based method.

According to the germline V gene, CDR1 reads SGHRS and CDR2 reads YFSETQ. V is trimmed back by 0 bases and J by 0 bases, and the junction contains 0 bases that no gene match accounts for. From cysteine to phenylalanine, the CDR3 is 15 amino acids long. The DNA shown is the part of the CDR3 that was read: 36 bases, in frame from base 1. CVID samples and control samples contributed equivalent amounts of genomic DNA as sequencing input. For every sample, a 60 bp segment covering the rearranged TCRbeta CDR3 region was amplified and then sequenced. The immunoSEQ assay, a bias-corrected multiplex PCR combined with high-throughput sequencing, was used to amplify TCRbeta. Per the source publication's procedure: Each unique nucleotide sequence was treated as a clone and annotated with V, D and J genes, copy number and frequency. Sequences were labeled productive if in frame, and non-productive if out of frame or containing stop codons. Clonality was calculated from Shannon's entropy as previously described. Mean CDR3 Kyte-Doolittle hydropathy was derived from the predicted amino acid sequences of productive clones. Scaled V gene usage was hierarchically clustered using Manhattan distance and complete linkage with the R hclust function. To assess clone sharing by CDR3 amino acid sequence, 12 repertoires per group were resampled over 100 rounds. The repertoires were searched for fewer than 75 published EBV-specific TCRbeta sequences and 245 published CMV-specific TCRbeta sequences. A couple of CVID samples that yielded fewer than 10,000 sequences were excluded from the analysis, so 42 CVID repertoires were retained. TCRdb retrieved this table from immuneACCESS and kept in-frame rearrangements only. Not all clones are present; in checked studies, unresolved V genes account for under half, and no reason is known for the remainder. V and J calls plus clone size are reproduced from that table; the DNA served to infer D and trimming. In this sample the table shows more than 25,000 clones, and no singletons are among them. Of the sample, 4% falls within the top ten clones.

Notes on this clone: No antigen is known for it. The read is 3 residues too short to cover the CDR3 end, so that end is filled in from the germline J gene.

Sequencing input: peripheral blood mononuclear cells. This TCR derives from a human donor with common variable immunodeficiency. The rearrangement combines TRBV5-1 with TRBJ2-7, with 10 central nucleotides matching TRBD2. The DNA read from the CDR3 is TGCGCCAGCAGCTTGGGACTAGCGGGCTCCTACGAG. It specifies CASSLGLAGSYE. From start to end, the CDR3 is CASSLGLAGSYEQYF.